This TCR beta chain stems from a study of blood T cell repertoires in COVID-19. The data were produced by immunoSEQ multiplex PCR, yet TCRdb's version contains in-frame clones alone and is incomplete. The table lists about 170,000 clones, 85% of them singletons, with approximately 8% in the top ten. Trimming at V came to 7 bases and at J to 3 bases, leaving 7 bases not matched to a gene. CDR1 and CDR2 from the germline V gene are MNHEY and SVGAGI. The CDR3 is 14 amino acids. The sample consisted of peripheral blood. The V gene is TRBV6-5, the J gene TRBJ1-1; 8 bases align to TRBD1. The clonotype was recovered from a woman aged 80 or over with COVID-19, enrolled during active disease. CDR3 sequence (DNA): TGTGCCAGCATTAGGGACAGGTTGTACACTGAAGCTTTCTTT. This sequence encodes CASIRDRLYTEAFF.